The 8 T cell receptor beta chains reported below all come from one sample, sequenced in a study of memory CD4+ T cells and cytomegalovirus serostatus. Single viable CD3+CD4+CD8-CD45RO+ cells were sorted as the memory CD4+ T cells. Libraries were prepared by immunoSEQ multiplex PCR; TCRdb keeps only in-frame clonotypes and omits some of them. The sample carries about 52,000 clones, approximately 82% recorded once. The sample taken for sequencing was memory CD4+ T cells from blood. These receptors came from an adult in good health and CMV-seropositive.

The chain carries TRBV5-6 and TRBJ2-1; a weak D match, TRBD1 (6 bases). The length of the CDR3 is 15 residues. Per germline, CDR1 SGHDT and CDR2 YYEEEE. The V end lost 4 bases, the J end lost 3 bases, and 14 bases lay between the germline ends. The CDR3 DNA sequence: TGTGCCAGCAGCCTGGGGAGCAGGGGCTACAATGAGCAGTTCTTC. Residues: CASSLGSRGYNEQFF.

The chain has TRBV10-2 and TRBJ1-5, with D possibly matching TRBD1 (6 bases). The germline gives CDR1 WSHSY, CDR2 SAAADI. V lost 4 bases, J lost 7 bases, and 11 bases lay in between. The CDR3 has 13 residues. The CDR3 reads CASSAGARQPQHF. The CDR3, as DNA: TGCGCCAGCAGTGCAGGGGCGCGGCAGCCCCAGCATTTT.

This CDR3 is CASSSPDRGHPYEQYF. CDR3 sequence (DNA): TGTGCCAGCAGCTCCCCGGACAGGGGACATCCTTACGAGCAGTACTTC. The V call is TRBV5-4, the J call TRBJ2-7, with 9 bases fitting TRBD1. Losses at the gene ends were 3 bases for V and 4 bases for J; bases not matched to a gene: 11. Per the germline V gene, CDR1 is SGHNT and CDR2 is YYREEE (reference sequence). The CDR3 spans 16 residues. Full variable domain (missing parts from reference TRBV5-4 and TRBJ2-7): ETGVTQSPTHLIKTRGQQVTLRCSSQSGHNTVSWYQQALGQGPQFIFQYYREEENGRGNFPPRFSGLQFPNYSSELNVNALELDDSALYLCASSSPDRGHPYEQYFGPGTRLTVT.

This clone was seen a handful of times. The gene calls are TRBV2 and TRBJ1-6; no clear D. CDR1 is SNHLY and CDR2 is FYNNEI in the germline V gene. This CDR3 contains 15 residues. V was trimmed by 7 bases and J by 1 base, leaving 11 bases between them. CDR3 loop: CASKASLSYNSPLHF. Here the CDR3 DNA reads TGTGCCAGCAAGGCCAGCCTATCCTATAATTCACCCCTCCACTTT.

V gene TRBV7-9 combines with J gene TRBJ2-7; tentatively, D is TRBD2 (6 bases). Between the trimmed V and J ends, which lost 1 base and 3 bases, there was a span of 7 bases. Germline assignment: CDR1 SEHNR and CDR2 FQNEAQ (reference sequence). There are 13 residues in the CDR3. The CDR3 reads CASSLGGVYEQYF. For the CDR3, the DNA is TGTGCCAGCAGCTTAGGGGGGGTCTACGAGCAGTACTTC.

V is TRBV7-2 and J is TRBJ1-4; D ambiguous. The CDR3 length is 14 residues. V was pared by 6 bases and J by 5 bases, with 13 bases between. CDR1 and CDR2 (germline): SGHTA, FQGNSA. CDR3 DNA sequence: TGTGCCAGCAGTCCGGGCCGCGGAAATGAAAAACTGTTTTTT. Its translation is CASSPGRGNEKLFF.

This chain joins TRBV2 and TRBJ1-2; the D is unclear. V dropped 3 bases and J dropped 0 bases, with 8 bases sitting between them. There are 14 residues in the CDR3. Germline CDR1 reads SNHLY; CDR2 reads FYNNEI. CDR3 nucleotide sequence: TGTGCCAGCAGTGAGGGCAGGACTAACTATGGCTACACCTTC. Translating it yields CASSEGRTNYGYTF.

Here the CDR3 DNA reads TGTGCCAGCAAAAGGGGTTCCGCCGGGGAGCTGTTTTTT. It translates to CASKRGSAGELFF. This chain links TRBV6-5 with TRBJ2-2; a possible D gene is TRBD1 (5 bases). CDR1 and CDR2 (germline): MNHEY, SVGAGI. V lost 7 bases and J 6 bases, leaving 12 bases between the germline ends. The CDR3 length is 13 residues.